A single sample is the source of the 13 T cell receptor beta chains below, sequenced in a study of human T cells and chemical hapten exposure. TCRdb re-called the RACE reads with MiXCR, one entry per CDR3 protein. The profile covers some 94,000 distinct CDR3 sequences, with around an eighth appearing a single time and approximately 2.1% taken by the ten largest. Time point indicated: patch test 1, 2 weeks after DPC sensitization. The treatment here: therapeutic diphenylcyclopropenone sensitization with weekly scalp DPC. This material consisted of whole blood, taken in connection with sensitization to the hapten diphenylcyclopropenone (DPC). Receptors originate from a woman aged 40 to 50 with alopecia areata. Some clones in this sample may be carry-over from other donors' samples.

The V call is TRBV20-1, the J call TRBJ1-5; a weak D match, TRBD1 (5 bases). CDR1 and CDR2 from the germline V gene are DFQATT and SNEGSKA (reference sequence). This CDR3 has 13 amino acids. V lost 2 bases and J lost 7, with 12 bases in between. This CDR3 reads CSARIAGRQPQHF. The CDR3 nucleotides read TGCAGTGCTAGAATAGCAGGGAGGCAGCCCCAGCATTTT.

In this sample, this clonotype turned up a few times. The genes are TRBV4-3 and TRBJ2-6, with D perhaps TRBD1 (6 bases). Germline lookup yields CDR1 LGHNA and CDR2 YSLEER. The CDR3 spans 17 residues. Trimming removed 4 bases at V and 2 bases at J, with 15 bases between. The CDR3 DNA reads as TGCGCCAGCAGCCCCAGGGGTAAAGGAGCTGGGGCCAACGTCCTGACTTTC. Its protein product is CASSPRGKGAGANVLTF.

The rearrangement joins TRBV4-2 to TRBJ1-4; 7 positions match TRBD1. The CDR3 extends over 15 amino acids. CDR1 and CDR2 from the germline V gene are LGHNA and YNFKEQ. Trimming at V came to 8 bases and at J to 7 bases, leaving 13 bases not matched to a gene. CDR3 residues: CASRLRQGVGEKLFF. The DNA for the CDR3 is TGTGCCAGCCGACTCCGGCAGGGGGTCGGTGAAAAACTGTTTTTT.

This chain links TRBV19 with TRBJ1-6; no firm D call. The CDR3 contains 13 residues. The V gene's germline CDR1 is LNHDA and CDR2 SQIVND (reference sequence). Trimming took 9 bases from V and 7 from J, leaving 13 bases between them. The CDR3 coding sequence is TGTGCCAGCCAAGAACTGGGCAATTCACCCCTCCACTTT. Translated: CASQELGNSPLHF.

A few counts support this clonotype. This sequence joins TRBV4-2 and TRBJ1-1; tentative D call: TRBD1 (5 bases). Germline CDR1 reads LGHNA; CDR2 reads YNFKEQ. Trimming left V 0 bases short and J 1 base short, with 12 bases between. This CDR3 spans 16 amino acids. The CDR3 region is CASSQELTTGNTEAFF. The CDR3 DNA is TGTGCCAGCAGCCAAGAGCTGACTACAGGGAACACTGAAGCTTTCTTT.

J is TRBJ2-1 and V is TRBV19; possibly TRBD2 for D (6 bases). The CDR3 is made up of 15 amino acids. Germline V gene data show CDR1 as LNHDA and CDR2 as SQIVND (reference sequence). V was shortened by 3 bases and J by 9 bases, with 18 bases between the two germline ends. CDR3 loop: CASSMEEGGRGEQFF. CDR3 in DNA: TGTGCCAGTAGTATGGAGGAGGGTGGTCGGGGTGAGCAGTTCTTC.

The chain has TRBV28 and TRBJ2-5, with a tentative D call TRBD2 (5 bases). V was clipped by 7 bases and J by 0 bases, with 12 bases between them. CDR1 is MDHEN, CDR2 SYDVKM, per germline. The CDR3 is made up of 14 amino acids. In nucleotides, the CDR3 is TGTGCCAGCAATCCACTAGAGTACCAAGAGACCCAGTACTTC. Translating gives CASNPLEYQETQYF.

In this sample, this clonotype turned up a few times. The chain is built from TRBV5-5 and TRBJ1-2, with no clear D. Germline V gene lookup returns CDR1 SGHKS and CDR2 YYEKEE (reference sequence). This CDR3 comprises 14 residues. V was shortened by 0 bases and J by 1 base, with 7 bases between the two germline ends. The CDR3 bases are TGTGCCAGCAGCTTGGCTTGGGATAACTATGGCTACACCTTC. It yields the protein CASSLAWDNYGYTF.

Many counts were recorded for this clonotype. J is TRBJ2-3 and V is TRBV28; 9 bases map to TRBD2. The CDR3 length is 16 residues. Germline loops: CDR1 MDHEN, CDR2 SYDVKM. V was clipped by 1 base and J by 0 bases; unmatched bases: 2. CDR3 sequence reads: CASSLYTSGSTDTQYF. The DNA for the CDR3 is TGTGCCAGCAGTTTATATACTAGCGGGAGCACAGATACGCAGTATTTT.

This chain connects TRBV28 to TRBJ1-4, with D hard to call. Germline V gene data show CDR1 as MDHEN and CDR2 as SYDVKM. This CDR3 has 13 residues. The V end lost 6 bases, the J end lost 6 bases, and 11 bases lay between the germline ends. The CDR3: CASRSLRHEKLFF. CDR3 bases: TGTGCCAGCAGATCTCTGAGGCATGAAAAACTGTTTTTT.

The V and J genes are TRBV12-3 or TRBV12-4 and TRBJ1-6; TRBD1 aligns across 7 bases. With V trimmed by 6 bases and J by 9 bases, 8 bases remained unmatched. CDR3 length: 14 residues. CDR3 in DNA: TGTGCCAGCAGAGTGACAGGGTCCGTTTCACCCCTCCACTTT. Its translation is CASRVTGSVSPLHF.

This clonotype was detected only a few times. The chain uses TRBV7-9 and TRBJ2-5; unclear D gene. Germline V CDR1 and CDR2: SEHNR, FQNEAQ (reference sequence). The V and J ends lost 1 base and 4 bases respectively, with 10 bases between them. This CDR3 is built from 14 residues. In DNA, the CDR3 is TGTGCCAGCAGCTTAGGGAGCTCCGCAGAGACCCAGTACTTC. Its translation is CASSLGSSAETQYF.

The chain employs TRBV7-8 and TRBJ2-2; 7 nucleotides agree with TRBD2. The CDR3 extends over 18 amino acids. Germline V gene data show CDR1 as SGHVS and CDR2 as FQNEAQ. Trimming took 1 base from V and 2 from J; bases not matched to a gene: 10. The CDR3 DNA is TGTGCCAGCAGCTTAGTCTTGGGTGCGGGAGCAAACACCGGGGAGCTGTTTTTT. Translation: CASSLVLGAGANTGELFF.